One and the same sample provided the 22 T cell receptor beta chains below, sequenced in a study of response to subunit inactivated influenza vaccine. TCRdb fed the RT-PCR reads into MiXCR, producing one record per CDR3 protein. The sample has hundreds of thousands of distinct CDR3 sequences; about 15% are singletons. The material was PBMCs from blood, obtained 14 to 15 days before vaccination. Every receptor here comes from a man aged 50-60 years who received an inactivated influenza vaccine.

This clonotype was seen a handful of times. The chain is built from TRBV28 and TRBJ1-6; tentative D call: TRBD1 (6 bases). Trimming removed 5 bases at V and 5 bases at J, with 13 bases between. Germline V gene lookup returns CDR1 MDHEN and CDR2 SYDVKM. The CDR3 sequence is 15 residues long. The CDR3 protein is CASSQQGYHNSPLHF. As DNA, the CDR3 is TGTGCCAGCAGTCAACAGGGTTACCATAATTCACCCCTCCACTTT.

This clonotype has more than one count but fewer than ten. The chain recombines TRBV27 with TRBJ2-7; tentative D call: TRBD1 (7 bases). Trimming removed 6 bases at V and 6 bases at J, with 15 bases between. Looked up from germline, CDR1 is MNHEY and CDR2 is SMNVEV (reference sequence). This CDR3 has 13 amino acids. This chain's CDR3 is CASRLSGGLEQYF. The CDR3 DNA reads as TGTGCCAGCAGACTTTCAGGGGGGCTCGAGCAGTACTTC.

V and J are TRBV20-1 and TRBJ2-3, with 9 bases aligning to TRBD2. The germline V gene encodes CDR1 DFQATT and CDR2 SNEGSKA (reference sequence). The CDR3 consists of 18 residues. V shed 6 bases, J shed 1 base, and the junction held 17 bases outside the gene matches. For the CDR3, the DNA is TGCAGTGCGGTCCCCGTGGCGGGAGGGCCCCGCGGCACAGATACGCAGTATTTT. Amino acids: CSAVPVAGGPRGTDTQYF.

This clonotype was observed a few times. CDR3: CASSYEGRKAFF. In DNA, the CDR3 is TGTGCCAGCAGTTACGAAGGGCGGAAAGCTTTCTTT. This chain connects TRBV6-2 or TRBV6-3 to TRBJ1-1; D call uncertain. CDR1 is MNHEY, CDR2 SVGEGT, per germline. The length of the CDR3 is 12 residues. Trimming pared 2 bases from V and 9 bases from J, leaving 10 bases between.

The CDR3 reads CSGSDRGPYNEQFF. In DNA, the CDR3 is TGCAGCGGCTCTGACAGGGGACCCTACAATGAGCAGTTCTTC. The J gene is TRBJ2-1, the V gene TRBV29-1; the match to TRBD1 covers 8 bases. Germline V lookup: CDR1 SQVTM, CDR2 ANQGSEA. This CDR3 comprises 14 residues. The V gene end was trimmed by 7 bases and the J gene end by 2 bases; junction bases not matched to a gene: 7.

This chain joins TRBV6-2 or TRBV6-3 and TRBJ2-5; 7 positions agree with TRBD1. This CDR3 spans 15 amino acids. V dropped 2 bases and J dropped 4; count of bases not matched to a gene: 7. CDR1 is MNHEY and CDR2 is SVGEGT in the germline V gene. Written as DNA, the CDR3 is TGTGCCAGCAGTTACCTCGACAGGGACGGAGAGACCCAGTACTTC. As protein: CASSYLDRDGETQYF.

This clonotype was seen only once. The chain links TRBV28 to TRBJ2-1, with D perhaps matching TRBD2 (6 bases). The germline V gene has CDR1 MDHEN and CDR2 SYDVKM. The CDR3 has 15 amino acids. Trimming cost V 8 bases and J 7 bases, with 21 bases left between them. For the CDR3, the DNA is TGTGCCAGCCGCCGGGGGTTGCCCCTAGCGAATGAGCAGTTCTTC. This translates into CASRRGLPLANEQFF.

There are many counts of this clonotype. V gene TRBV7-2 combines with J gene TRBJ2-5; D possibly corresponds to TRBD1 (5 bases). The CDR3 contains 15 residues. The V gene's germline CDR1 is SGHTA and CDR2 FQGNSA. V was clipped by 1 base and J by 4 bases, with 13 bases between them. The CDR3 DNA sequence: TGTGCCAGCAGCTTAGGTCAGGGATTGAGAGAGACCCAGTACTTC. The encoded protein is CASSLGQGLRETQYF.

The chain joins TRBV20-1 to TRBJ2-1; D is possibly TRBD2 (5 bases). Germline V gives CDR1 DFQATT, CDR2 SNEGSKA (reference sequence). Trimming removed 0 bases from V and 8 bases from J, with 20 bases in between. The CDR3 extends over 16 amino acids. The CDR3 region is CSARDPSSRLHYEQFF. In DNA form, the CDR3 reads TGCAGTGCTAGAGATCCGTCTAGCCGTTTACACTATGAGCAGTTCTTC.

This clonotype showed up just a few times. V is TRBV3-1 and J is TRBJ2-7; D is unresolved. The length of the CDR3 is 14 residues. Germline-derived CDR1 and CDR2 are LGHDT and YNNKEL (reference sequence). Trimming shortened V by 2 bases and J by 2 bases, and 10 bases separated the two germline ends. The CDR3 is CASSQRPRTYEQYF. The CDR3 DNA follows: TGTGCCAGCAGCCAAAGACCCCGAACCTACGAGCAGTACTTC.

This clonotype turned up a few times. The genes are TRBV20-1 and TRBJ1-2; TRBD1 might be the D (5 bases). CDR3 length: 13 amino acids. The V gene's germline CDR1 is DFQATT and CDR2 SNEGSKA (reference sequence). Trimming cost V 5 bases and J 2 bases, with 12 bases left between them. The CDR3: CSAEGVSNYGYTF. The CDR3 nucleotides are TGCAGTGCTGAAGGGGTCTCCAACTATGGCTACACCTTC.

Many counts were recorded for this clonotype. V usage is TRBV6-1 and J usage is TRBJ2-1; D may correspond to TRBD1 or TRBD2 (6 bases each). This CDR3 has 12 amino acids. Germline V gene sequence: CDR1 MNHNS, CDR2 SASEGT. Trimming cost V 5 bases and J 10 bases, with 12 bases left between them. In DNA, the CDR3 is TGTGCCAGCAGTTTTAGGGGGGACGAGCAGTTCTTC. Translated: CASSFRGDEQFF.

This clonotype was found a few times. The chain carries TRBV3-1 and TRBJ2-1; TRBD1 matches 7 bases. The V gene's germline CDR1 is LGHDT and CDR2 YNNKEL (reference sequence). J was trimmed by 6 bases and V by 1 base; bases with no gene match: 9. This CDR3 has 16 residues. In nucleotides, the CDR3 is TGTGCCAGCAGCCAAGTCTGGACAGGCCCCTCCAATGAGCAGTTCTTC. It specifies CASSQVWTGPSNEQFF.

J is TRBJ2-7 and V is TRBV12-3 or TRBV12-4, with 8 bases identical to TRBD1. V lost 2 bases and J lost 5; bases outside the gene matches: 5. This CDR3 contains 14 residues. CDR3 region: CASSLFAGGDEQYF. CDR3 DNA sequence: TGTGCCAGCAGTTTATTCGCAGGGGGCGACGAGCAGTACTTC.

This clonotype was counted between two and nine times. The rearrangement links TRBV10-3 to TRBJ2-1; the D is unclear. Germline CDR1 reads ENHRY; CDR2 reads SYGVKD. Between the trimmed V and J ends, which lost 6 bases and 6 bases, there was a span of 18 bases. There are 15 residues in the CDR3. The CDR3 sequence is CAISGSVKGRNEQFF. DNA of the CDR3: TGTGCCATCAGCGGGTCGGTGAAGGGCCGCAATGAGCAGTTCTTC.

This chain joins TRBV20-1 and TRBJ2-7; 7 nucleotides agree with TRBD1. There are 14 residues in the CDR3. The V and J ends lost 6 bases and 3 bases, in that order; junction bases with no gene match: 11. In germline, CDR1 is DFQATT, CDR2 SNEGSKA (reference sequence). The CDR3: CSAPLPGQYYEQYF. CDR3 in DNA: TGCAGTGCCCCCCTCCCGGGACAGTACTACGAGCAGTACTTC.

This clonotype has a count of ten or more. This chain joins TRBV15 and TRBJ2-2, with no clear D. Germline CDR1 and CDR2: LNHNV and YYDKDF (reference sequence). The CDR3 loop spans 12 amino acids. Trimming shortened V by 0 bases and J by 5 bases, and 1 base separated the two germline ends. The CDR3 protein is CATSRETGELFF. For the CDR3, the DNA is TGTGCCACCAGCAGAGAGACCGGGGAGCTGTTTTTT.

As DNA, the CDR3 is TGTGCCACCAGCAGAGATTGGTCCTCCTGGGAGCTGTTTTTT. Amino acid sequence: CATSRDWSSWELFF. The chain employs TRBV15 and TRBJ2-2; D remains ambiguous. The CDR3 is made up of 14 amino acids. Germline-derived CDR1 and CDR2 are LNHNV and YYDKDF (reference sequence). V was clipped by 0 bases and J by 9 bases, with 11 bases between them.

In nucleotides, the CDR3 is TGTGCCAGCAGTGTCGCTAGCGGAACAGATACGCAGTATTTT. It encodes CASSVASGTDTQYF. The chain couples TRBV2 to TRBJ2-3, with 7 bases that match TRBD2. The CDR3 loop spans 14 amino acids. J gave up 3 bases and V 4 bases, and 4 bases lay outside the gene matches. Per the germline V gene, CDR1 is SNHLY and CDR2 is FYNNEI.

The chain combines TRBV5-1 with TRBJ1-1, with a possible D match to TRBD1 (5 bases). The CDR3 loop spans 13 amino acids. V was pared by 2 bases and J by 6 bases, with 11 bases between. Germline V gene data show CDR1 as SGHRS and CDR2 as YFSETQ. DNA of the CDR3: TGCGCCAGCAGCTTCGGGGGGGGACCTGAAGCTTTCTTT. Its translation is CASSFGGGPEAFF.

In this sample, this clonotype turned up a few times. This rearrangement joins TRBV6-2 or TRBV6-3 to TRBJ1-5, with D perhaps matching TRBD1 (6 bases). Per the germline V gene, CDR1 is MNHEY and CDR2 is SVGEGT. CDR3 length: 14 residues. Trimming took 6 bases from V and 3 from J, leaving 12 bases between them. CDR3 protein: CASRKGGTNQPQHF. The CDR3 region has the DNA TGTGCCAGCAGAAAGGGGGGAACCAATCAGCCCCAGCATTTT.

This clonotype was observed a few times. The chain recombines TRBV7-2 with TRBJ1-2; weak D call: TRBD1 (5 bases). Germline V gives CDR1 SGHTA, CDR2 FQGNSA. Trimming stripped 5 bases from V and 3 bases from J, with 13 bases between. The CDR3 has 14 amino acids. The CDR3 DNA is TGTGCCAGCAGCCTGACCGGGACGGACTATGGCTACACCTTC. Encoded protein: CASSLTGTDYGYTF.